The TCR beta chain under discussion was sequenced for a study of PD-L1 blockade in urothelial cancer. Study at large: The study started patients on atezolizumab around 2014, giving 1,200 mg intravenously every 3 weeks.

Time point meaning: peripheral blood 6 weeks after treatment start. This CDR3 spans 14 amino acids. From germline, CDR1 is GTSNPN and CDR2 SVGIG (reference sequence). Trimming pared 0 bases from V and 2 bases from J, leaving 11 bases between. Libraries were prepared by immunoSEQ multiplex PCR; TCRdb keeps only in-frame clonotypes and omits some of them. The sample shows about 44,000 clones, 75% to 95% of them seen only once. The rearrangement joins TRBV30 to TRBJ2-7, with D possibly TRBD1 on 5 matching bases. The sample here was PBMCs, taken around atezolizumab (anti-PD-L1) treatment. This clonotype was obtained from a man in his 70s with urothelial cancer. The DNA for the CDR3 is TGTGCCTGGAGTGTACGCCCGACAGCCTACGAGCAGTACTTC. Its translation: CAWSVRPTAYEQYF.